This T cell receptor beta chain came from a study of blood T cell repertoires in COVID-19. Study-wide background: Italy, Spain and the United States were the sources of the convalescent and acute COVID-19 samples.

The assay was immunoSEQ multiplex PCR, and TCRdb's table has in-frame clones only and misses some. This table holds some 190,000 clones, 75% to 90% found once. What was sequenced was peripheral blood. This clonotype originated in a man between 25 and 39 years old with acute or convalescent COVID-19.

CDR3 amino acids: CASRFEGTDTQYF. DNA for the CDR3: TGTGCCAGCCGCTTCGAGGGCACAGATACGCAGTATTTT. V usage is TRBV2 and J usage is TRBJ2-3; D is undetermined. This CDR3 spans 13 amino acids. V was clipped by 8 bases and J by 1 base, with 10 bases between them. CDR1 and CDR2 (germline): SNHLY, FYNNEI.